The 11 T cell receptor beta chains reported below all come from one sample, sequenced in a study of CD8 T cells in Susac syndrome. A quantity of about 0.45 to 1 ug RNA underwent reverse transcription using random hexamers. TCRdb reprocessed the immunoSEQ multiplex PCR reads with MiXCR, giving one entry per CDR3 protein. This table holds about 150,000 distinct CDR3 sequences, approximately 94% found once. Sequenced: CD4+ T cells from PBMCs. These receptors were obtained from a human donor with Susac syndrome.

The chain joins TRBV6-1 to TRBJ2-7; 7 nucleotides match TRBD2. CDR1 is MNHNS, CDR2 SASEGT, per germline. V lost 5 bases to trimming and J lost 0 bases; unmatched junction nucleotides: 4. The CDR3 is 14 residues long. DNA for the CDR3: TGTGCCAGCAGTAGCGGGATCAACTCCTACGAGCAGTACTTC. Translated, it gives CASSSGINSYEQYF.

The chain couples TRBV25-1 to TRBJ2-7, with D perhaps matching TRBD2 (5 bases). Per germline, CDR1 MGHDK and CDR2 SYGVNS. The CDR3 spans 12 residues. V dropped 8 bases and J dropped 3 bases, with 11 bases sitting between them. CDR3 amino acids: CASLGRGYEQYF. DNA for the CDR3: TGTGCCAGCCTCGGACGGGGCTACGAGCAGTACTTC.

This clonotype was recorded only once. The V and J genes are TRBV3-1 and TRBJ2-1; D unresolved. The length of the CDR3 is 13 residues. Germline values: CDR1 LGHDT, CDR2 YNNKEL (reference sequence). V lost 5 bases and J lost 7, with 12 bases in between. DNA for the CDR3: TGTGCCAGCAGCTTGGACGAAAGGAATGAGCAGTTCTTC. It specifies CASSLDERNEQFF.

The J gene is TRBJ1-1, the V gene TRBV7-2, with D unclear. V shed 5 bases and J shed 1 base, with 14 bases lying between them. The CDR3 totals 15 residues. The germline V gene encodes CDR1 SGHTA and CDR2 FQGNSA. The CDR3 nucleotides read TGTGCCAGCAGCCCACAAATGCGGCCGAACACTGAAGCTTTCTTT. It translates to CASSPQMRPNTEAFF.

This clonotype was detected once. The chain joins TRBV4-1 to TRBJ1-2; 8 bases fit TRBD1. The V and J ends lost 5 bases and 5 bases, in that order; junction bases with no gene match: 7. Germline CDR1 MGHRA, CDR2 YSYEKL. This CDR3 contains 14 residues. The CDR3, as DNA: TGCGCCAGCAGCGGAGGGACAGGCGATTATGGCTACACCTTC. Translation: CASSGGTGDYGYTF.

The J gene is TRBJ2-3, the V gene TRBV12-3 or TRBV12-4; 7 nucleotides align to TRBD2. The J segment lost 2 bases and the V segment lost 3 bases, leaving 5 bases of the junction unmatched. The length of the CDR3 is 15 residues. The CDR3 nucleotides read TGTGCCAGCAGTTTTGCTAGCGGAAACACAGATACGCAGTATTTT. As protein: CASSFASGNTDTQYF.

The V gene is TRBV29-1, the J gene TRBJ1-5; D remains unclear. There are 14 residues in the CDR3. Germline V gene data show CDR1 as SQVTM and CDR2 as ANQGSEA. With 4 bases removed from V and 1 base from J, the gap between germline ends came to 11 bases. Written as DNA, the CDR3 is TGCAGCGTTGCTCTGGGTTCGAGCAATCAGCCCCAGCATTTT. This translates into CSVALGSSNQPQHF.

The chain has TRBV15 and TRBJ1-2; no clear D gene. The V gene's germline CDR1 is LNHNV and CDR2 YYDKDF (reference sequence). This CDR3 region has 12 residues. Trimming left V 0 bases short and J 5 bases short, with 4 bases between. This CDR3 is CATSRDQYGYTF. CDR3 DNA sequence: TGTGCCACCAGCAGAGATCAATATGGCTACACCTTC.

This clonotype occurred once. The gene calls are TRBV28 and TRBJ2-7; 8 bases agree with TRBD1. This CDR3 contains 15 residues. The germline gives CDR1 MDHEN, CDR2 SYDVKM. V trimming: 4 bases; J trimming: 2 bases; junction bases outside the gene matches: 7. The CDR3 DNA sequence: TGTGCCAGCAGTTATACCGGGACAGGAGCCTACGAGCAGTACTTC. The encoded protein is CASSYTGTGAYEQYF.

This chain joins TRBV7-9 and TRBJ1-1; 8 bases line up with TRBD1. The CDR3 length is 14 residues. The V segment lost 6 bases and the J segment 3 bases; nucleotides outside the gene matches: 6. Germline V lookup: CDR1 SEHNR, CDR2 FQNEAQ (reference sequence). CDR3 loop: CASSQQGEYTEAFF. CDR3 sequence (DNA): TGTGCCAGCAGTCAACAGGGGGAGTACACTGAAGCTTTCTTT.

The rearrangement joins TRBV18 to TRBJ1-1; D unresolved. Germline CDR1 is KGHSH and CDR2 is LQKENI. The CDR3 runs to 14 residues. The ends were cut back, 2 bases at V and 4 bases at J, with 11 bases in the middle. In DNA, the CDR3 is TGTGCCAGCTCACCAAATGGGGTTGGCACTGAAGCTTTCTTT. Translated, it gives CASSPNGVGTEAFF.